These 15 T cell receptor beta chains were sequenced from one sample in a study of blood T cell repertoires in COVID-19. The assay was immunoSEQ multiplex PCR, and TCRdb's table has in-frame clones only and misses some. In the table there are 60,000 or so clones, about nine tenths of which are singletons. Material: peripheral blood. The source of these receptors is a man aged 60 to 75 with acute or convalescent COVID-19.

V usage is TRBV7-9 and J usage is TRBJ2-1, with 7 bases that match TRBD2. CDR1 and CDR2 from the germline V gene are SEHNR and FQNEAQ (reference sequence). V lost 6 bases and J lost 0; bases outside the gene matches: 8. The CDR3 sequence is 16 residues long. For the CDR3, the DNA is TGTGCCAGCAGTCCTATGACGGGGGGCTCCTACAATGAGCAGTTCTTC. It yields the protein CASSPMTGGSYNEQFF.

This CDR3 reads CASSPSGGQIYYGYTF. Written as DNA, the CDR3 is TGTGCCAGCTCACCATCAGGCGGGCAGATATACTATGGCTACACCTTC. V and J are TRBV18 and TRBJ1-2; unclear D gene. CDR1 is KGHSH, CDR2 LQKENI, per germline. V lost 2 bases and J lost 3, with 16 bases in between. The CDR3 extends over 16 amino acids.

The chain uses TRBV5-1 and TRBJ2-2; the D gene is possibly TRBD1 (6 bases). The CDR3 contains 14 residues. CDR1 and CDR2 from the germline V gene are SGHRS and YFSETQ. V shed 2 bases and J shed 5 bases, with 10 bases lying between them. The CDR3 here is CASSFTDSTGELFF. The CDR3 nucleotides read TGCGCCAGCAGCTTTACGGACAGTACCGGGGAGCTGTTTTTT.

The chain joins TRBV30 to TRBJ2-3; 7 nucleotides align to TRBD2. The J segment lost 1 base and the V segment lost 0 bases, leaving 4 bases of the junction unmatched. The CDR3 contains 15 residues. Looked up from germline, CDR1 is GTSNPN and CDR2 is SVGIG (reference sequence). CDR3 sequence: CAWSVQSGGTDTQYF. In DNA form, the CDR3 reads TGTGCCTGGAGTGTACAGAGCGGGGGCACAGATACGCAGTATTTT.

The V gene is TRBV3-1 (or the pseudogene TRBV3-2), the J gene TRBJ1-2, with 11 positions matching TRBD1. Germline lookup yields CDR1 LGHDT and CDR2 YNNKEL (reference sequence). This CDR3 region has 15 residues. J lost 8 bases, V lost 3 bases, and 8 bases had no gene match. CDR3 DNA sequence: TGTGCCAGCAGCCAGGACAGGGGGCGCGGTTCGGGCTACACCTTC. As protein: CASSQDRGRGSGYTF.

About this clone itself: The germline gene is not matched at one end of the junction; a read error may be the cause. The chain recombines TRBV4-2 with TRBJ1-2; D gene unclear. CDR1 and CDR2 (germline): LGHNA, YNFKEQ. The CDR3 totals 11 residues. CDR3 nucleotides: TGTGCCAGCAGCCAAGGGATGAGCGTTGACTTC. This codes for CASSQGMSVDF.

The J gene is TRBJ1-1, the V gene TRBV6-2 or TRBV6-3; TRBD1 is a possible D gene (5 bases). This CDR3 spans 14 amino acids. Trimming stripped 2 bases from V and 4 bases from J, with 11 bases between. CDR1 MNHEY and CDR2 SVGEGT come from the germline V gene. The CDR3 DNA sequence: TGTGCCAGCAGTTACGCGGTCCAGGGCACTGAAGCTTTCTTT. Residues: CASSYAVQGTEAFF.

This chain connects TRBV27 to TRBJ1-1, with 8 bases lining up with TRBD1. The germline gives CDR1 MNHEY, CDR2 SMNVEV (reference sequence). The CDR3 contains 14 residues. The junction had 8 bases not matched to a gene; V was cut back by 6 bases and J by 5 bases. The CDR3 sequence: CASSPDRVGTEAFF. CDR3 DNA sequence: TGTGCCAGCAGCCCGGACAGGGTGGGGACTGAAGCTTTCTTT.

J is TRBJ1-6 and V is TRBV5-5; D ambiguous. The CDR3 spans 13 residues. The ends were cut back, 0 bases at V and 15 bases at J, with 13 bases in the middle. Germline V gene data show CDR1 as SGHKS and CDR2 as YYEKEE (reference sequence). The CDR3 bases are TGTGCCAGCAGCTTGGAAGGGATCAGCGGCCTCCACTTT. It encodes CASSLEGISGLHF. Using reference TRBV5-5 and TRBJ1-6 for the parts outside the CDR3, the full variable domain is DAGVTQSPTHLIKTRGQQVTLRCSPISGHKSVSWYQQVLGQGPQFIFQYYEKEERGRGNFPDRFSARQFPNYSSELNVNALLLGDSALYLCASSLEGISGLHFGNGTRLTVT.

This clone showed up just once. The chain uses TRBV12-3 or TRBV12-4 and TRBJ1-2; 10 bases are shared with TRBD1. With V trimmed by 5 bases and J by 7 bases, 4 bases remained unmatched. The CDR3 extends over 13 amino acids. CDR3 nucleotides: TGTGCCAGCAGTCTCCGACAGGGGGCTGGCTACACCTTC. Translation gives CASSLRQGAGYTF.

The rearrangement joins TRBV7-9 to TRBJ2-1; D perhaps matches TRBD2 (5 bases). The length of the CDR3 is 14 residues. V was trimmed by 4 bases and J by 9 bases, leaving 16 bases between them. CDR1 and CDR2 from the germline V gene are SEHNR and FQNEAQ (reference sequence). CDR3 coding DNA: TGTGCCAGCAGCTCGGACTCAGCAGTGGGTGAGCAGTTCTTC. Protein product: CASSSDSAVGEQFF.

The genes are TRBV10-1 and TRBJ2-1; D might be TRBD2 (6 bases). CDR1 is WNHNN, CDR2 SYGVQD, per germline (reference sequence). The CDR3 consists of 14 residues. The ends were cut back, 4 bases at V and 2 bases at J, with 9 bases in the middle. CDR3 sequence (DNA): TGCGCCAGCAGTGTCGGGGGTCCCTACAATGAGCAGTTCTTC. It yields the protein CASSVGGPYNEQFF.

This rearrangement joins TRBV19 to TRBJ2-3; a possible D gene is TRBD1 (6 bases). The CDR3 contains 15 residues. Trimming removed 2 bases from V and 5 bases from J, with 14 bases in between. The germline gives CDR1 LNHDA, CDR2 SQIVND (reference sequence). As DNA, the CDR3 is TGTGCCAGTAGTATATCAGGACAGCCAGGAGATACGCAGTATTTT. Its protein is CASSISGQPGDTQYF.

The chain's CDR3 is CASSDPGQGFNEQFF. The CDR3 nucleotides are TGTGCCAGCAGTGACCCGGGACAGGGGTTCAATGAGCAGTTCTTC. The chain uses TRBV6-4 and TRBJ2-1; 10 bases line up with TRBD1. CDR1 MRHNA and CDR2 SNTAGT come from the germline V gene. CDR3 size: 15 residues. Losses at the gene ends were 2 bases for V and 6 bases for J; bases not matched to a gene: 4.

The table lists this clone with a few counts. CDR3 sequence reads: CASSSHDRSRTEAFF. CDR3 nucleotides: TGTGCCAGCAGTAGCCACGACAGGTCTCGCACTGAAGCTTTCTTT. The chain carries TRBV6-5 and TRBJ1-1; a possible D gene is TRBD1 (6 bases). There are 15 residues in the CDR3. The V gene's germline CDR1 is MNHEY and CDR2 SVGAGI. V gave up 5 bases and J gave up 4 bases, with 17 bases separating them.